What follows are 6 T cell receptor beta chains derived from one specimen sequenced in a study of OX40 agonist ivuxolimab in advanced cancers. Profiled with immunoSEQ multiplex PCR; TCRdb holds only in-frame clones, not every one. In the table there are about 32,000 clones, roughly 87% of which are singletons. The source was CD4+ or CD8+ T cells sorted from blood, collected in a trial of the OX40 agonist ivuxolimab. All receptors derive from an adult with an advanced solid tumor such as melanoma, head and neck, liver or kidney cancer.

The chain employs TRBV11-2 and TRBJ2-7, with TRBD2 identical over 12 bases. The CDR3 extends over 17 amino acids. The V and J ends lost 4 bases and 4 bases, in that order; junction bases with no gene match: 11. Germline CDR1 SGHAT, CDR2 FQNNGV. CDR3 sequence reads: CASSSSSTSGRKYEQYF. Here the CDR3 DNA reads TGTGCCAGCAGCTCCTCCTCGACTAGCGGGAGAAAATACGAGCAGTACTTC.

This chain uses TRBV5-1 with TRBJ2-5; D ambiguous. Trimming pared 0 bases from V and 5 bases from J, leaving 5 bases between. The CDR3 has 12 residues. Per germline, CDR1 SGHRS and CDR2 YFSETQ. The DNA of the CDR3 is TGCGCCAGCAGCTTGGATTGGGAGACCCAGTACTTC. It translates to CASSLDWETQYF. Full variable domain (remainder filled in from reference TRBV5-1 and TRBJ2-5): KAGVTQTPRYLIKTRGQQVTLSCSPISGHRSVSWYQQTPGQGLQFLFEYFSETQRNKGNFPGRFSGRQFSNSRSEMNVSTLELGDSALYLCASSLDWETQYFGPGTRLLVL.

The V gene is TRBV5-1, the J gene TRBJ2-3, with TRBD2 matching over 7 bases. Unmatched junction bases numbered 5, after V lost 2 bases and J lost 2 bases. The germline gives CDR1 SGHRS, CDR2 YFSETQ. The CDR3 totals 15 residues. The CDR3 is CASSFGEGITDTQYF. DNA of the CDR3: TGCGCCAGCAGCTTTGGGGAGGGTATCACAGATACGCAGTATTTT.

The chain has TRBV11-2 and TRBJ2-3; no firm D call. The CDR3 totals 16 residues. CDR1 is SGHAT, CDR2 FQNNGV, per germline. V shed 2 bases and J shed 6 bases, with 18 bases lying between them. The CDR3 DNA sequence: TGTGCCAGCAGCTTAATAGTATCCCATAGTGCGGATACGCAGTATTTT. Its translation: CASSLIVSHSADTQYF.

J is TRBJ2-7 and V is TRBV30; a weak D match, TRBD2 (5 bases). Trimming pared 0 bases from V and 0 bases from J, leaving 6 bases between. Germline lookup yields CDR1 GTSNPN and CDR2 SVGIG (reference sequence). The CDR3 totals 13 residues. The CDR3 spells CAWSVTSSYEQYF. Written as DNA, the CDR3 is TGTGCCTGGAGTGTTACTAGCTCCTACGAGCAGTACTTC. Using reference TRBV30 and TRBJ2-7 for the parts outside the CDR3, the full variable domain is SQTIHQWPATLVQPVGSPLSLECTVEGTSNPNLYWYRQAAGRGLQLLFYSVGIGQISSEVPQNLSASRPQDRQFILSSKKLLLSDSGFYLCAWSVTSSYEQYFGPGTRLTVT.

This chain joins TRBV28 and TRBJ1-3, with D unclear. CDR3 length equals 14 residues. V lost 2 bases and J 4 bases, leaving 9 bases between the germline ends. Germline CDR1 MDHEN, CDR2 SYDVKM. This chain's CDR3 is CASSLEGKGNTIYF. In nucleotides, the CDR3 is TGTGCCAGCAGTTTAGAGGGCAAGGGAAACACCATATATTTT. Complete variable domain (other parts from reference TRBV28 and TRBJ1-3): DVKVTQSSRYLVKRTGEKVFLECVQDMDHENMFWYRQDPGLGLRLIYFSYDVKMKEKGDIPEGYSVSREKKERFSLILESASTNQTSMYLCASSLEGKGNTIYFGEGSWLTVV.